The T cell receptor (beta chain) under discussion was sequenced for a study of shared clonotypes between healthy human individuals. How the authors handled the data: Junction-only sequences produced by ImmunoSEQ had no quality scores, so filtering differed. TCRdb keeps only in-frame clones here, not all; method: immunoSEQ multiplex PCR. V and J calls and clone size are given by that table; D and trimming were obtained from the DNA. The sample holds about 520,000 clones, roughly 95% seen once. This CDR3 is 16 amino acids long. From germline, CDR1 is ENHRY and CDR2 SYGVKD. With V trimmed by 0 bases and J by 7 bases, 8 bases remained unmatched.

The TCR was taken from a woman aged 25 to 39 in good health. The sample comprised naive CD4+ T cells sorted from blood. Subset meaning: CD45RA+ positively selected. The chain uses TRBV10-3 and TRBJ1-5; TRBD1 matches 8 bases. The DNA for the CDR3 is TGTGCCATCAGTGAGTCCCCGGCAGGGGGCAGGCAGCCCCAGCATTTT. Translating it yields CAISESPAGGRQPQHF.